These T cell receptor beta chains were read from a single sample in a study of T cells in localized non-small cell lung cancer. The protocol was immunoSEQ multiplex PCR, while the TCRdb copy is restricted to in-frame clones and leaves out a portion. Here the sample spans some 22,000 clones, roughly 88% being singletons. The sequenced sample was PBMCs, obtained before any cancer treatment. Every receptor here comes from a man between 40 and 70 years old with stage II lung adenocarcinoma. Both conserved end residues are part of each CDR3. Each record gives: CDR3 length, J gene, V gene, clone size, D gene, CDR3 DNA, CDR3 protein. D genes are given only for firm matches. Only part of the rows carry a size: once, few, many, or a class if the clone is expanded.

len: 15; j_gene: TRBJ1-5; v_gene: TRBV6-1; abundance: .; d_gene: .; CDR3nt: TGTGCCAGCAGTGAACATCCCCTTAGCAATCAGCCCCAGCATTTT; CDR3aa: CASSEHPLSNQPQHF
len: 14; j_gene: TRBJ1-5; v_gene: TRBV19; abundance: once; d_gene: .; CDR3nt: TGTGCCAGTAGTAGGACAGTCCTTAATCAGCCCCAGCATTTT; CDR3aa: CASSRTVLNQPQHF
len: 15; j_gene: TRBJ1-2; v_gene: TRBV6-5; abundance: .; d_gene: TRBD1; CDR3nt: TGTGCCAGCAGTTACTCGCCAGGACAGGTCTGGGGCTACACCTTC; CDR3aa: CASSYSPGQVWGYTF
len: 15; j_gene: TRBJ2-1; v_gene: TRBV30; abundance: .; d_gene: TRBD2; CDR3nt: TGTGCCTGGAGTGTGGCAAGCGGGAGGGCCCATGAGCAGTTCTTC; CDR3aa: CAWSVASGRAHEQFF
len: 15; j_gene: TRBJ2-3; v_gene: TRBV19; abundance: .; d_gene: TRBD2; CDR3nt: TGTGCCAGTAGTACGGGACTAGCGGAGACAGATACGCAGTATTTT; CDR3aa: CASSTGLAETDTQYF
len: 16; j_gene: TRBJ2-7; v_gene: TRBV10-1; abundance: .; d_gene: TRBD2; CDR3nt: TGCGCCAGCAGTGAGGTAGCGGGTCGGAGCTCCTACGAGCAGTACTTC; CDR3aa: CASSEVAGRSSYEQYF
len: 17; j_gene: TRBJ2-5; v_gene: TRBV7-6; abundance: .; d_gene: TRBD2; CDR3nt: TGTGCCAGCAGCTTAGCGCCTCCATGGCGGGAGCTGGAGACCCAGTACTTC; CDR3aa: CASSLAPPWRELETQYF
len: 17; j_gene: TRBJ1-4; v_gene: TRBV6-1; abundance: .; d_gene: .; CDR3nt: TGTGCCAGCAGTGAAAGTTTCCGGGCGGAGGCTAATGAAAAACTGTTTTTT; CDR3aa: CASSESFRAEANEKLFF
len: 14; j_gene: TRBJ2-7; v_gene: TRBV7-3; abundance: .; d_gene: .; CDR3nt: TGTGCCAGCAGCCCCCAAGGGGGACCTTACGAGCAGTACTTC; CDR3aa: CASSPQGGPYEQYF
len: 16; j_gene: TRBJ2-1; v_gene: TRBV19; abundance: .; d_gene: .; CDR3nt: TGTGCCAGTAGTATTAGTCGAGCGCCGCCCTACAATGAGCAGTTCTTC; CDR3aa: CASSISRAPPYNEQFF
len: 15; j_gene: TRBJ2-1; v_gene: TRBV30; abundance: once; d_gene: .; CDR3nt: TGTGCCTGGAGTGTAAGAACAAGCTCCTACAATGAGCAGTTCTTC; CDR3aa: CAWSVRTSSYNEQFF
len: 14; j_gene: TRBJ2-3; v_gene: TRBV7-2; abundance: .; d_gene: TRBD2; CDR3nt: TGTGCCAGCAGCTCGGGGGGGCGTGGAGATACGCAGTATTTT; CDR3aa: CASSSGGRGDTQYF
len: 14; j_gene: TRBJ2-7; v_gene: TRBV6-5; abundance: .; d_gene: TRBD1; CDR3nt: TGTGCCAGCAGAAGGACAGGGGGAACCTACGAGCAGTACTTC; CDR3aa: CASRRTGGTYEQYF
len: 10; j_gene: TRBJ2-1; v_gene: TRBV11-3; abundance: .; d_gene: .; CDR3nt: TGTGCCAGCGGGGGCAATGAGCAGTTCTTC; CDR3aa: CASGGNEQFF
len: 13; j_gene: TRBJ2-3; v_gene: TRBV5-1; abundance: .; d_gene: .; CDR3nt: TGCGCCAGCAGAACGATTAGCACAGATACGCAGTATTTT; CDR3aa: CASRTISTDTQYF
len: 15; j_gene: TRBJ1-2; v_gene: TRBV11-2; abundance: .; d_gene: TRBD1; CDR3nt: TGTGCCAGCAGCTTAGTGGGACAGGGATACTATGGCTACACCTTC; CDR3aa: CASSLVGQGYYGYTF
len: 10; j_gene: TRBJ2-7; v_gene: TRBV15; abundance: .; d_gene: .; CDR3nt: TGTGCCACCAGCGGGTACGAGCAGTACTTC; CDR3aa: CATSGYEQYF
len: 11; j_gene: TRBJ1-2; v_gene: TRBV5-6; abundance: .; d_gene: .; CDR3nt: TGTGCCAGCAGCCTAAACTATGGCTACACCTTC; CDR3aa: CASSLNYGYTF
len: 16; j_gene: TRBJ1-1; v_gene: TRBV5-8; abundance: .; d_gene: .; CDR3nt: TGTGCCAGCAGCTTGGCCAGGGTGTTTGGGAACACTGAAGCTTTCTTT; CDR3aa: CASSLARVFGNTEAFF
len: 15; j_gene: TRBJ2-5; v_gene: TRBV28; abundance: .; d_gene: .; CDR3nt: TGTGCCAGCAGTTTTAAAGGGGCTTTCCAAGAGACCCAGTACTTC; CDR3aa: CASSFKGAFQETQYF
len: 14; j_gene: TRBJ1-5; v_gene: TRBV30; abundance: .; d_gene: TRBD1; CDR3nt: TGTGCCTGGAGGGGGACAGGGAATAGTCAGCCCCAGCATTTT; CDR3aa: CAWRGTGNSQPQHF
len: 16; j_gene: TRBJ1-4; v_gene: TRBV9; abundance: .; d_gene: TRBD1; CDR3nt: TGTGCCAGCAGCGTTGGACAGGGAACAACTAATGAAAAACTGTTTTTT; CDR3aa: CASSVGQGTTNEKLFF
len: 16; j_gene: TRBJ2-7; v_gene: TRBV2; abundance: .; d_gene: .; CDR3nt: TGTGCCAGCAGGGACGAGGGGGAGGGGGTAAACTACGAGCAGTACTTC; CDR3aa: CASRDEGEGVNYEQYF
len: 14; j_gene: TRBJ1-5; v_gene: TRBV5-1; abundance: .; d_gene: TRBD1; CDR3nt: TGCGCCAGCAGCGGCGGGACAGGGGATCAGCCCCAGCATTTT; CDR3aa: CASSGGTGDQPQHF
len: 14; j_gene: TRBJ2-7; v_gene: TRBV6-5; abundance: .; d_gene: .; CDR3nt: TGTGCCAGCAGTTACGGGACCGCCGACTACGAGCAGTACTTC; CDR3aa: CASSYGTADYEQYF
len: 13; j_gene: TRBJ1-6; v_gene: TRBV5-8; abundance: .; d_gene: .; CDR3nt: TGTGCCAGCAGCAGTGATGGTGGACCACCCCTCCACTTT; CDR3aa: CASSSDGGPPLHF
len: 15; j_gene: TRBJ2-7; v_gene: TRBV5-6; abundance: .; d_gene: .; CDR3nt: TGTGCCAGCAGCGCCTTAGGGGAAAACTCCTACGAGCAGTACTTC; CDR3aa: CASSALGENSYEQYF
len: 12; j_gene: TRBJ2-2; v_gene: TRBV28; abundance: .; d_gene: .; CDR3nt: TGTGCCAGCAGTTTATCGGTCGGGGAGCTGTTTTTT; CDR3aa: CASSLSVGELFF
len: 14; j_gene: TRBJ1-5; v_gene: TRBV18; abundance: .; d_gene: .; CDR3nt: TGTGCCAGCTCACCGGGGGTTGAGAGTCAGCCCCAGCATTTT; CDR3aa: CASSPGVESQPQHF
len: 19; j_gene: TRBJ2-1; v_gene: TRBV19; abundance: .; d_gene: .; CDR3nt: TGTGCCAGTAGTATCTCCCGGGCGTCGGGGTCGAGCTCCTACAATGAGCAGTTCTTC; CDR3aa: CASSISRASGSSSYNEQFF
len: 14; j_gene: TRBJ2-3; v_gene: TRBV18; abundance: .; d_gene: TRBD1; CDR3nt: TGTGCCAGCTCACGACAGGGAACCACAGATACGCAGTATTTT; CDR3aa: CASSRQGTTDTQYF
len: 14; j_gene: TRBJ1-5; v_gene: TRBV30; abundance: .; d_gene: TRBD1; CDR3nt: TGTGCCTGGAATCGACAGGGAGGAAATCAGCCCCAGCATTTT; CDR3aa: CAWNRQGGNQPQHF
len: 17; j_gene: TRBJ2-2; v_gene: TRBV28; abundance: .; d_gene: TRBD1; CDR3nt: TGTGCCAGCAGTTTGGAGACGGGACAGCGGCACACCGGGGAGCTGTTTTTT; CDR3aa: CASSLETGQRHTGELFF
len: 15; j_gene: TRBJ1-1; v_gene: TRBV9; abundance: few; d_gene: .; CDR3nt: TGTGCCAGCAGCGTATCCTACAGGGTGAACACTGAAGCTTTCTTT; CDR3aa: CASSVSYRVNTEAFF
len: 15; j_gene: TRBJ1-1; v_gene: TRBV5-1; abundance: .; d_gene: .; CDR3nt: TGCGCCTCAAGGGGCATGGGGCAGGGGAACACTGAAGCTTTCTTT; CDR3aa: CASRGMGQGNTEAFF
len: 16; j_gene: TRBJ1-5; v_gene: TRBV7-6; abundance: .; d_gene: .; CDR3nt: TGTGCCAGCAGCTTAGCGCCGAGAGGGCGAGATCAGCCCCAGCATTTT; CDR3aa: CASSLAPRGRDQPQHF
len: 14; j_gene: TRBJ2-2; v_gene: TRBV5-1; abundance: few; d_gene: .; CDR3nt: TGCGCCAGCAGAGTCACCACGAACACCGGGGAGCTGTTTTTT; CDR3aa: CASRVTTNTGELFF
len: 17; j_gene: TRBJ2-7; v_gene: TRBV4-1; abundance: few; d_gene: TRBD2; CDR3nt: TGCGCCAGCAGCCTTGCGGGGGGGCTAGCGGGAGTGTACGAGCAGTACTTC; CDR3aa: CASSLAGGLAGVYEQYF
len: 16; j_gene: TRBJ2-1; v_gene: TRBV29-1; abundance: .; d_gene: TRBD1; CDR3nt: TGCAGCGTTGATTTCCTTGGACAGGGGTCCTACAATGAGCAGTTCTTC; CDR3aa: CSVDFLGQGSYNEQFF
len: 17; j_gene: TRBJ2-5; v_gene: TRBV7-9; abundance: .; d_gene: TRBD2; CDR3nt: TGTGCCAGCAGCTTAGTAGCTAGCGGGGGGATACAAGAGACCCAGTACTTC; CDR3aa: CASSLVASGGIQETQYF
len: 14; j_gene: TRBJ2-1; v_gene: TRBV14; abundance: once; d_gene: .; CDR3nt: TGTGCCAGCAGCCGGCCGCGACAGAACAATGAGCAGTTCTTC; CDR3aa: CASSRPRQNNEQFF
len: 15; j_gene: TRBJ1-3; v_gene: TRBV28; abundance: .; d_gene: .; CDR3nt: TGTGCCAGCAGCCTCCCCACAGGGTCTGGAAACACCATATATTTT; CDR3aa: CASSLPTGSGNTIYF
len: 14; j_gene: TRBJ2-3; v_gene: TRBV6-6; abundance: .; d_gene: TRBD2; CDR3nt: TGTGCCAGCAGTTGGACTAGCGGGGCAGATACGCAGTATTTT; CDR3aa: CASSWTSGADTQYF
len: 15; j_gene: TRBJ2-1; v_gene: TRBV5-1; abundance: .; d_gene: TRBD2; CDR3nt: TGCGCCAGCAGCGGGCCTAGCGGGAGGACCGATGAGCAGTTCTTC; CDR3aa: CASSGPSGRTDEQFF
len: 15; j_gene: TRBJ2-1; v_gene: TRBV7-2; abundance: once; d_gene: .; CDR3nt: TGTGCCAGCAGCATTTCGGACAGATATTACAATGAGCAGTTCTTC; CDR3aa: CASSISDRYYNEQFF
len: 18; j_gene: TRBJ1-2; v_gene: TRBV15; abundance: .; d_gene: .; CDR3nt: TGTGCCACCAGCGAGGGCTCTTTCGGGGGCAGGGAGATTCATGGCTACACCTTC; CDR3aa: CATSEGSFGGREIHGYTF
len: 15; j_gene: TRBJ1-1; v_gene: TRBV27; abundance: .; d_gene: .; CDR3nt: TGTGCCAGCAGTTTCGTAGGGAACATGAACACTGAAGCTTTCTTT; CDR3aa: CASSFVGNMNTEAFF
len: 13; j_gene: TRBJ1-2; v_gene: TRBV30; abundance: .; d_gene: .; CDR3nt: TGTGCCTGGAGTAGTCAGGGTAGTCAACTCTACACCTTC; CDR3aa: CAWSSQGSQLYTF
len: 14; j_gene: TRBJ1-1; v_gene: TRBV18; abundance: .; d_gene: .; CDR3nt: TGTGCCAGCTTACAGACAGACATGAACACTGAAGCTTTCTTT; CDR3aa: CASLQTDMNTEAFF
len: 15; j_gene: TRBJ2-2; v_gene: TRBV9; abundance: .; d_gene: TRBD2; CDR3nt: TGTGCCAGCAGCGTAGAGCGGGGGAACACCGGGGAGCTGTTTTTT; CDR3aa: CASSVERGNTGELFF
len: 12; j_gene: TRBJ2-3; v_gene: TRBV7-9; abundance: once; d_gene: .; CDR3nt: TGTGCCAGCAGCTCCATTGAAGATACGCAGTATTTT; CDR3aa: CASSSIEDTQYF
len: 19; j_gene: TRBJ1-3; v_gene: TRBV4-3; abundance: .; d_gene: .; CDR3nt: TGCGCCAGCAGCCACCACCCCGGGTCTTCAACCGCCTCTGGAAACACCATATATTTT; CDR3aa: CASSHHPGSSTASGNTIYF
len: 13; j_gene: TRBJ1-2; v_gene: TRBV11-2; abundance: .; d_gene: .; CDR3nt: TGTGCCAGCAGCCTCTCCACAGGGACTGGCTACACCTTC; CDR3aa: CASSLSTGTGYTF
len: 14; j_gene: TRBJ1-1; v_gene: TRBV7-9; abundance: .; d_gene: .; CDR3nt: TGTGCCAGCAGCTTAGATGCGGGGAACACTGAAGCTTTCTTT; CDR3aa: CASSLDAGNTEAFF
len: 16; j_gene: TRBJ2-1; v_gene: TRBV5-4; abundance: .; d_gene: .; CDR3nt: TGTGCCAGCAGCCCCGGTGGGGGTTGGTCCTACAATGAGCAGTTCTTC; CDR3aa: CASSPGGGWSYNEQFF
len: 14; j_gene: TRBJ1-1; v_gene: TRBV11-2; abundance: .; d_gene: .; CDR3nt: TGTGCCAGCAGCTTAGATGGCGGCGAGACTGAAGCTTTCTTT; CDR3aa: CASSLDGGETEAFF
len: 15; j_gene: TRBJ2-5; v_gene: TRBV10-3; abundance: once; d_gene: TRBD1; CDR3nt: TGTGCCATCAGTGAGTCACCAGGGGGCTATGAGACCCAGTACTTC; CDR3aa: CAISESPGGYETQYF